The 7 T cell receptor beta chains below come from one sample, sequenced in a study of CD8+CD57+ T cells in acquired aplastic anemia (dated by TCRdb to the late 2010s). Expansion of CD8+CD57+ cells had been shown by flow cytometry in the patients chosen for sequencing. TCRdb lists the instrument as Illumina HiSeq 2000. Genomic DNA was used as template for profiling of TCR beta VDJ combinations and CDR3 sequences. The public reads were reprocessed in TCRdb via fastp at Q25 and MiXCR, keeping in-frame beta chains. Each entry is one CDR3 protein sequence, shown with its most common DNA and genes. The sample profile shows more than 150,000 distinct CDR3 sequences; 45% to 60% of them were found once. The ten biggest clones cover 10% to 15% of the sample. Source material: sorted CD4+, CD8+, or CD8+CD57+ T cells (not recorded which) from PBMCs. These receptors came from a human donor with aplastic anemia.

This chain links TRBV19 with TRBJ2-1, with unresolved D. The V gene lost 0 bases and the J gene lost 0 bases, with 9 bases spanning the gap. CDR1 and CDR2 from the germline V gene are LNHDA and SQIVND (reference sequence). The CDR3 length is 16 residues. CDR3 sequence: CASSIDSTFSYNEQFF. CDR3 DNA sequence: TGTGCCAGTAGTATAGATAGCACCTTCTCCTACAATGAGCAGTTCTTC. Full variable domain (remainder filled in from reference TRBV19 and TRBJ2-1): DGGITQSPKYLFRKEGQNVTLSCEQNLNHDAMYWYRQDPGQGLRLIYYSQIVNDFQKGDIAEGYSVSREKKESFPLTVTSAQKNPTAFYLCASSIDSTFSYNEQFFGPGTRLTVL.

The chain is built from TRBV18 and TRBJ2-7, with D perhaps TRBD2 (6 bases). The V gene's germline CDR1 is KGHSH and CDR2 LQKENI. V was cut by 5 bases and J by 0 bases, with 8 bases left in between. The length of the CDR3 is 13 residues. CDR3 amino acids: CASSMTSSYEQYF. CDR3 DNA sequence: TGTGCCAGCTCAATGACTAGCTCCTACGAGCAGTACTTC.

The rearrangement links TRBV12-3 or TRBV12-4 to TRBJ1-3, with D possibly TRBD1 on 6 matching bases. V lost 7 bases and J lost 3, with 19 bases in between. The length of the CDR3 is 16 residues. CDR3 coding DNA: TGTGCCAGCATACTTGACAGGAAGCTCCTTGGAAACACCATATATTTT. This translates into CASILDRKLLGNTIYF.

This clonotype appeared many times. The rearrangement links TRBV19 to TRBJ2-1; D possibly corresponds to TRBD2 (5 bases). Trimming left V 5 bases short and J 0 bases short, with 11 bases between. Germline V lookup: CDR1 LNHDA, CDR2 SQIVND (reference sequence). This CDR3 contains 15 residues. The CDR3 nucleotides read TGTGCCAGTAGTCTAGCCAGAAGCTCCTACAATGAGCAGTTCTTC. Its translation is CASSLARSSYNEQFF. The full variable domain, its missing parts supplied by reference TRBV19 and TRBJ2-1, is DGGITQSPKYLFRKEGQNVTLSCEQNLNHDAMYWYRQDPGQGLRLIYYSQIVNDFQKGDIAEGYSVSREKKESFPLTVTSAQKNPTAFYLCASSLARSSYNEQFFGPGTRLTVL.

CDR3 nucleotides: TGCAGTGCTAGAAGTTTTCGGGGAAACTCTGGGGCCAACGTCCTGACTTTC. Amino acids: CSARSFRGNSGANVLTF. The genes are TRBV20-1 and TRBJ2-6; tentatively, D is TRBD2 (5 bases). Per the germline V gene, CDR1 is DFQATT and CDR2 is SNEGSKA (reference sequence). The CDR3 has 17 amino acids. V lost 2 bases and J lost 0, with 14 bases in between.

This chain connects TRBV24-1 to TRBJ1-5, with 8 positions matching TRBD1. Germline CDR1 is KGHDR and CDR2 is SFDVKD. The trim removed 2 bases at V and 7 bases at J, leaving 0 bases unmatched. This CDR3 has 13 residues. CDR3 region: CATSDYRGQPQHF. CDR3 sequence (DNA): TGTGCCACCAGTGATTACAGGGGGCAGCCCCAGCATTTT.

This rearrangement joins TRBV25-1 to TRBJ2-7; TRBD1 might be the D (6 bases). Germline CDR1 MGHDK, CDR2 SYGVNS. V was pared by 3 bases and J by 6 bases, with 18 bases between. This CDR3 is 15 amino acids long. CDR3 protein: CASSDSAGEIGEQYF. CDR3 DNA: TGTGCCAGCAGTGATTCGGCAGGGGAAATCGGCGAGCAGTACTTC.